Sequencing of this T cell receptor beta chain was carried out in a study of blood T cell repertoires in COVID-19. Study at large: Sites across the United States, Italy and Spain contributed samples from acute and convalescent COVID-19. The analysed material was cDNA or gDNA that came from T cells, B-cell-depleted T cells, or PBMCs.

Looked up from germline, CDR1 is LGHNA and CDR2 is YSLEER. Trimming cost V 1 base and J 5 bases; bases outside gene matches: 9. The length of the CDR3 is 16 residues. Study processing details: Using reference gene primer amplification, nucleated cell counts were estimated. The method was immunoSEQ multiplex PCR; TCRdb's version includes in-frame clones alone and lacks a portion of them. That table is the source of V, J and clone size, and D and trimming were worked out from the DNA. The table records around 140,000 clones, roughly 79% of them present only once. The source is a human donor in a cohort sampled during active COVID-19. The sequencing input was peripheral blood. The chain joins TRBV4-3 to TRBJ2-7; 9 nucleotides agree with TRBD2. The CDR3 loop reads CASSQVGGGGNNEQYF. The DNA of the CDR3 is TGCGCCAGCAGCCAAGTGGGCGGGGGGGGTAATAACGAGCAGTACTTC.